This is a list of T cell receptor beta chains from one sample in a study of human versus mouse CDR3 diversity and MHC coevolution. Profiled with immunoSEQ multiplex PCR; TCRdb holds only in-frame clones, not every one. The sample has some 60,000 clones, 94% seen once. Sequenced: naive CD4+ T cells from blood. The receptors shown here come from a person aged 55 to 70 in good health. The CDR3 runs from the conserved cysteine through the conserved F or W. D genes are given only for firm matches. Rows give clone size only sometimes, using once, few, many, or a class for an expanded clone.

J gene,V gene,clone size,D gene,CDR3 protein,CDR3 DNA
TRBJ2-7,TRBV7-2,-,TRBD2,CASSTGLAGAYEQYF,TGTGCCAGCAGCACGGGACTAGCGGGGGCCTACGAGCAGTACTTC
TRBJ1-3,TRBV10-3,few,-,CAISAAGQLSSGNTIYF,TGTGCCATCAGTGCGGCCGGACAGCTCAGCTCTGGAAACACCATATATTTT
TRBJ1-5,TRBV6-1,-,TRBD1,CASSGGQPYNQPQHF,TGTGCCAGCAGTGGGGGACAGCCTTACAATCAGCCCCAGCATTTT
TRBJ2-1,TRBV11-3,once,-,CASSWGRGIDEQFF,TGTGCCAGCAGCTGGGGCAGGGGTATCGATGAGCAGTTCTTC
TRBJ2-3,TRBV5-5,-,-,CASSLGRGGGSTDTQYF,TGTGCCAGCAGCCTAGGAAGGGGGGGAGGGAGCACAGATACGCAGTATTTT
TRBJ2-2,TRBV6-1,-,-,CASRQITNTGELFF,TGTGCCAGCAGACAGATTACGAACACCGGGGAGCTGTTTTTT
TRBJ1-1,TRBV20-1,-,-,CSAPGFLVFF,TGCAGTGCACCAGGGTTTCTAGTTTTCTTT
TRBJ2-7,TRBV28,-,TRBD2,CASSGTSGGSSYEQYF,TGTGCCAGCAGTGGGACTAGCGGGGGGAGCTCCTACGAGCAGTACTTC
TRBJ1-1,TRBV2,-,-,CASSVTGTNTEAFF,TGTGCCAGCAGCGTCACAGGGACGAACACTGAAGCTTTCTTT
TRBJ2-7,TRBV5-4,-,TRBD2,CASSFGVQREYEQYF,TGTGCCAGCAGCTTCGGTGTCCAGCGGGAGTACGAGCAGTACTTC
TRBJ1-1,TRBV19,-,TRBD1,CASGDRVWNTEAFF,TGTGCCAGCGGAGACAGGGTCTGGAACACTGAAGCTTTCTTT
TRBJ1-2,TRBV6-1,-,-,CASSRRGPSNGYTF,TGTGCCAGCAGCCGGCGGGGGCCCTCTAATGGCTACACCTTC
TRBJ2-3,TRBV9,-,TRBD2,CASSVEGTSGHTQYF,TGTGCCAGCAGCGTAGAAGGGACTAGCGGACATACGCAGTATTTT
TRBJ2-7,TRBV6-5,-,-,CASSKGHYGLYEQYF,TGTGCCAGCAGTAAGGGACACTACGGCCTTTACGAGCAGTACTTC
TRBJ1-1,TRBV6-1,once,TRBD1,CASSANRDRDHTEAFF,TGTGCCAGCAGTGCAAACCGGGACAGGGACCACACTGAAGCTTTCTTT
TRBJ1-3,TRBV5-6,-,-,CASSLWGGASGNTIYF,TGTGCCAGCAGCTTGTGGGGGGGCGCCTCTGGAAACACCATATATTTT
TRBJ2-7,TRBV6-6,-,TRBD1,CASSYSDRGYEQYF,TGTGCCAGCAGTTACTCCGACAGGGGGTACGAGCAGTACTTC
TRBJ2-7,TRBV5-4,-,-,CASSLEGGLQTYEQYF,TGTGCCAGCAGCTTGGAGGGGGGACTACAAACCTACGAGCAGTACTTC
TRBJ2-1,TRBV20-1,-,TRBD2,CSASRAGGQFF,TGCAGTGCTAGTAGAGCGGGAGGGCAGTTCTTC
TRBJ2-5,TRBV6-4,-,-,CASSEADRGPQYF,TGTGCCAGCAGTGAAGCAGATCGAGGGCCCCAGTACTTC
TRBJ2-1,TRBV7-7,-,-,CASSLGQDNEQFF,TGTGCCAGCAGCTTAGGACAGGACAATGAGCAGTTCTTC
TRBJ2-1,TRBV4-1,-,-,CASSVRDTGRNEQFF,TGCGCCAGCAGCGTCCGGGACACCGGAAGGAATGAGCAGTTCTTC
TRBJ1-1,TRBV4-2,-,-,CASSQAEWGGTEAFF,TGTGCCAGCAGCCAAGCCGAGTGGGGGGGCACTGAAGCTTTCTTT
TRBJ1-4,TRBV5-1,once,TRBD1,CASSEPGQGFKGNEKLFF,TGCGCCAGCAGCGAACCGGGACAGGGTTTTAAGGGAAATGAAAAACTGTTTTTT
TRBJ1-1,TRBV2,-,-,CASGEEQGTEAFF,TGTGCCAGTGGGGAGGAGCAAGGGACTGAAGCTTTCTTT
TRBJ1-4,TRBV5-4,-,TRBD1,CASRPGTGGGEKLFF,TGTGCCAGCAGACCCGGGACAGGGGGCGGTGAAAAACTGTTTTTT
TRBJ2-3,TRBV6-1,-,-,CASMADSDTQYF,TGTGCCAGCATGGCCGACTCAGATACGCAGTATTTT
TRBJ1-1,TRBV18,-,-,CASSPVGQSTEAFF,TGTGCCAGCTCACCGGTAGGACAGTCGACTGAAGCTTTCTTT
TRBJ2-7,TRBV19,-,TRBD2,CASSPWGSGSNHEQYF,TGTGCCAGTAGTCCTTGGGGTAGCGGGAGTAACCACGAGCAGTACTTC
TRBJ2-3,TRBV27,-,-,CASSPQGRGTDTQYF,TGTGCCAGCAGCCCTCAGGGGCGAGGCACAGATACGCAGTATTTT
TRBJ2-7,TRBV7-3,-,-,CASSLRADSGYEQYF,TGTGCCAGCAGCTTAAGGGCCGATAGCGGTTACGAGCAGTACTTC
TRBJ2-1,TRBV27,-,TRBD1,CASGTGASYNEQFF,TGTGCCAGCGGGACAGGAGCTTCCTACAATGAGCAGTTCTTC
TRBJ1-2,TRBV6-5,-,TRBD1,CASSYFRTGGGYTF,TGTGCCAGCAGTTACTTCCGGACAGGGGGAGGCTACACCTTC
TRBJ2-2,TRBV18,-,TRBD2,CASSPGSGSTGELFF,TGTGCCAGCTCACCGGGTAGCGGGAGCACCGGGGAGCTGTTTTTT
TRBJ1-2,TRBV10-1,few,TRBD1,CASGTAYGYTF,TGCGCCAGCGGGACAGCCTATGGCTACACCTTC
TRBJ2-7,TRBV15,-,TRBD1,CATSRAGQGLSYEQYF,TGTGCCACCAGCAGAGCCGGACAGGGCCTCTCCTACGAGCAGTACTTC
TRBJ2-2,TRBV5-4,-,TRBD1,CASSSQGELNTGELFF,TGTGCCAGCAGCTCACAGGGGGAATTGAACACCGGGGAGCTGTTTTTT